One T cell receptor (beta chain) is described in this entry. What it binds is unknown. The sample carries other DNA sequences with the same CDR3. This sample stems from a study of T cell responses to AZD1222 COVID-19 vaccine. Study outcomes and limitations: Among the donors, most were white British and more were female, and clonal diversity was possibly underestimated. CD4 TCRs covered the whole spike, strongest at regions 160-218 and 743-854. With two AZD1222 doses given, Spike-specific TCR breadth and depth both rose.

Libraries were prepared by immunoSEQ multiplex PCR; TCRdb keeps only in-frame clonotypes and omits some of them. The sample has about 140,000 clones; roughly 90% are singletons. The V end was cut by 2 bases, the J end by 1 base, with 8 bases between. CDR1 and CDR2 (germline): ENHRY, SYGVKD. There are 14 residues in the CDR3. This TCR derives from an adult in good health. The specimen was peripheral blood, collected on day 0 of AZD1222 vaccination. The J gene is TRBJ1-1, the V gene TRBV10-3, with no clear D. The CDR3 bases are TGTGCCATCAGTGAGAGACGGGAGAACACTGAAGCTTTCTTT. Translation: CAISERRENTEAFF.